A single sample gave rise to the 30 T cell receptor beta chains below, sequenced in a study of shared clonotypes between healthy human individuals. Positively selected for CCR7, the CD45RO-negative cells used as naive CD8 cells excluded terminally differentiated effector memory CD45RA+ cells. Profiling relied on immunoSEQ multiplex PCR, and the TCRdb table lists in-frame clones only, not all of them. The sample lists about 820,000 clones, about 91% occurring once. The sequencing input was naive CD8+ T cells sorted from blood. The receptors come from a man aged 30-40 years in good health.

The V and J genes are TRBV9 and TRBJ2-7; D unclear. This CDR3 region has 15 residues. Germline-derived CDR1 and CDR2 are SGDLS and YYNGEE. The germline V and J ends were trimmed by 0 bases and 6 bases, with 16 bases remaining between them. In DNA, the CDR3 is TGTGCCAGCAGCGTAGAGAACTGGCCCGCCTCCGAGCAGTACTTC. Protein product: CASSVENWPASEQYF.

The gene calls are TRBV5-6 and TRBJ2-1, with TRBD2 matching over 7 bases. Germline V gene data show CDR1 as SGHDT and CDR2 as YYEEEE. The CDR3 loop spans 14 amino acids. After removal of 2 bases from V and 3 bases from J, the junction contained 2 bases not matched to a gene. The CDR3: CASSLTSDYNEQFF. The DNA for the CDR3 is TGTGCCAGCAGCTTAACTAGCGACTACAATGAGCAGTTCTTC.

The V gene is TRBV15, the J gene TRBJ2-7, with 9 bases matching TRBD2. The germline gives CDR1 LNHNV, CDR2 YYDKDF (reference sequence). This CDR3 contains 15 residues. J lost 0 bases, V lost 5 bases, and 5 bases had no gene match. This CDR3 is CATSGGLAHSYEQYF. The CDR3 DNA follows: TGTGCCACCAGCGGTGGACTAGCGCACTCCTACGAGCAGTACTTC.

This rearrangement joins TRBV6-5 to TRBJ2-7, with D tentatively TRBD2 (5 bases). CDR1 is MNHEY, CDR2 SVGAGI, per germline. This CDR3 has 12 amino acids. Trimming cost V 11 bases and J 0 bases, with 11 bases left between them. The CDR3: CAGGPNSYEQYF. DNA for the CDR3: TGTGCCGGCGGGCCCAACTCCTACGAGCAGTACTTC.

The V and J genes are TRBV7-8 and TRBJ2-7, with D perhaps TRBD2 (7 bases). There are 17 residues in the CDR3. Deletions cut 1 base from V and 3 bases from J, with 19 bases between. Germline CDR1 SGHVS, CDR2 FQNEAQ. The CDR3 region is CASSLVEGEGDGYEQYF. For the CDR3, the DNA is TGTGCCAGCAGCTTAGTTGAGGGGGAGGGCGACGGCTACGAGCAGTACTTC.

The chain is built from TRBV9 and TRBJ1-1, with D possibly being TRBD1 (5 bases). The CDR3 consists of 15 residues. Trimming pared 0 bases from V and 1 base from J, leaving 10 bases between. Germline CDR1 and CDR2: SGDLS and YYNGEE. The CDR3: CASSVGVGPNTEAFF. The CDR3 bases are TGTGCCAGCAGCGTAGGGGTGGGACCGAACACTGAAGCTTTCTTT.

Only one count was recorded for this clone. This chain connects TRBV9 to TRBJ2-2, with 9 bases matching TRBD1. J gave up 4 bases and V 6 bases, and 1 base lay outside the gene matches. The CDR3 runs 13 residues. Germline lookup yields CDR1 SGDLS and CDR2 YYNGEE. Here the CDR3 DNA reads TGTGCCAGCACGACAGGGGGCACCGGGGAGCTGTTTTTT. As protein: CASTTGGTGELFF.

Regarding this clone: One junction end does not reproduce the germline sequence, and a read error may be involved. The same CDR3 can be traced to other DNA sequences in this sample. The rearrangement uses TRBV14 and TRBJ1-3, with D unclear. Germline V gives CDR1 SGHDN, CDR2 FVKESK. The CDR3 totals 16 residues. Here the CDR3 DNA reads TGTGCCAGCAGCCTTGTCGGAGGTTTCTCTGGAAATACCATATATTTT. The encoded protein is CASSLVGGFSGNTIYF.

V gene TRBV28 combines with J gene TRBJ2-5, with D unresolved. The CDR3 length is 14 residues. The V end was cut by 6 bases, the J end by 3 bases, with 14 bases between. The V gene's germline CDR1 is MDHEN and CDR2 SYDVKM. The CDR3 protein is CASSPDQTEETQYF. In DNA, the CDR3 is TGTGCCAGCAGCCCCGACCAGACGGAAGAGACCCAGTACTTC.

On this clone itself: Other DNA sequences from this sample encode an identical CDR3 as well. The gene calls are TRBV28 and TRBJ1-1; 8 positions agree with TRBD1. There are 15 residues in the CDR3. Germline V gene sequence: CDR1 MDHEN, CDR2 SYDVKM. J was trimmed by 1 base and V by 0 bases; bases with no gene match: 1. CDR3 sequence reads: CASSLWTGENTEAFF. For the CDR3, the DNA is TGTGCCAGCAGTTTATGGACAGGGGAGAACACTGAAGCTTTCTTT.

The V call is TRBV2, the J call TRBJ2-7; TRBD2 aligns across 7 bases. Trimming removed 8 bases from V and 6 bases from J; junction bases left unmatched: 7. Germline assignment: CDR1 SNHLY and CDR2 FYNNEI. The CDR3 runs to 12 residues. The CDR3 nucleotides read TGTGCCAGCGCTGGCGGGAGAGGCGAGCAGTACTTC. As protein: CASAGGRGEQYF.

The rearrangement uses TRBV9 and TRBJ2-3; the D gene is possibly TRBD1 (6 bases). The CDR3 extends over 14 amino acids. The germline gives CDR1 SGDLS, CDR2 YYNGEE. Trimming took 2 bases from V and 2 from J, leaving 9 bases between them. CDR3 amino acids: CASSVWTDTDTQYF. CDR3 coding DNA: TGTGCCAGCAGCGTTTGGACAGACACAGATACGCAGTATTTT.

This rearrangement joins TRBV25-1 to TRBJ2-3, with 13 bases aligning to TRBD2. In germline, CDR1 is MGHDK, CDR2 SYGVNS. The CDR3 sequence is 15 residues long. J lost 5 bases, V lost 9 bases, and 8 bases had no gene match. CDR3 in amino acids: CARINTSGRGDTQYF. For the CDR3, the DNA is TGTGCCAGGATAAATACTAGCGGGAGGGGAGATACGCAGTATTTT.

V usage is TRBV5-1 and J usage is TRBJ2-3; D call uncertain. Germline V gene sequence: CDR1 SGHRS, CDR2 YFSETQ. The V and J ends lost 2 bases and 5 bases respectively, with 6 bases between them. CDR3 size: 12 residues. The CDR3: CASSFSGDTQYF. CDR3 nucleotides: TGCGCCAGCAGCTTTTCAGGAGATACGCAGTATTTT.

This clone showed up just a few times. V usage is TRBV28 and J usage is TRBJ2-4, with TRBD2 identical over 13 bases. Per germline, CDR1 MDHEN and CDR2 SYDVKM. Unmatched junction bases numbered 4, after V lost 6 bases and J lost 2 bases. CDR3 length equals 16 residues. CDR3 sequence reads: CASRLGLAGTKNIQYF. DNA for the CDR3: TGTGCCAGCAGATTGGGACTAGCGGGAACCAAAAACATTCAGTACTTC. Supplemented by reference TRBV28 and TRBJ2-4, the full variable domain reads DVKVTQSSRYLVKRTGEKVFLECVQDMDHENMFWYRQDPGLGLRLIYFSYDVKMKEKGDIPEGYSVSREKKERFSLILESASTNQTSMYLCASRLGLAGTKNIQYFGAGTRLSVL.

The chain couples TRBV7-9 to TRBJ2-3; TRBD2 agrees at 10 bases. Germline CDR1 and CDR2: SEHNR and FQNEAQ (reference sequence). V lost 10 bases and J lost 2; bases outside the gene matches: 6. This CDR3 has 14 residues. This CDR3 reads CATELAGNTDTQYF. The CDR3 nucleotides are TGTGCCACCGAACTAGCGGGAAACACAGATACGCAGTATTTT.

The chain combines TRBV27 with TRBJ2-7, with D unclear. Trimming pared 4 bases from V and 2 bases from J, leaving 12 bases between. There are 14 residues in the CDR3. Looked up from germline, CDR1 is MNHEY and CDR2 is SMNVEV (reference sequence). The CDR3 nucleotides read TGTGCCAGCAGTTCCCTTCCGGGCGCCTACGAGCAGTACTTC. It yields the protein CASSSLPGAYEQYF.

This clone was recorded once. The V gene is TRBV14, the J gene TRBJ2-7; tentatively, D is TRBD2 (5 bases). The V gene's germline CDR1 is SGHDN and CDR2 FVKESK. V lost 4 bases, J lost 2 bases, and 12 bases lay in between. There are 14 residues in the CDR3. The CDR3 DNA is TGTGCCAGCAGCCGAGGACTGGGCCCCTACGAGCAGTACTTC. This codes for CASSRGLGPYEQYF.

This sequence joins TRBV9 and TRBJ2-7; perhaps TRBD2 as D (6 bases). CDR1 and CDR2 from the germline V gene are SGDLS and YYNGEE. The V end lost 4 bases, the J end lost 5 bases, and 19 bases lay between the germline ends. The CDR3 has 15 amino acids. The CDR3 DNA reads TGTGCCAGCAGCTGGGGCGGGACCTCCTCAGACGAGCAGTACTTC. Protein product: CASSWGGTSSDEQYF.

The chain's CDR3 is CASSQIQGQAEETQYF. The CDR3, as DNA: TGCGCCAGCAGCCAAATACAGGGACAGGCGGAAGAGACCCAGTACTTC. This chain uses TRBV4-1 with TRBJ2-5; 8 positions agree with TRBD1. Germline lookup yields CDR1 MGHRA and CDR2 YSYEKL. CDR3 length: 16 residues. V gave up 2 bases and J gave up 3 bases; unmatched junction bases: 8.

This chain links TRBV5-1 with TRBJ2-2; D may correspond to TRBD1 or TRBD2 (5 bases each). The CDR3 loop spans 16 amino acids. Germline lookup yields CDR1 SGHRS and CDR2 YFSETQ. V lost 4 bases, J lost 2 bases, and 15 bases lay in between. DNA for the CDR3: TGCGCCAGCAGCCCACTTATGGGGGAAAACACCGGGGAGCTGTTTTTT. Its translation is CASSPLMGENTGELFF.

The V call is TRBV27, the J call TRBJ1-4; 9 bases map to TRBD1. V shed 1 base, J shed 9 bases, and the junction held 3 bases outside the gene matches. The germline gives CDR1 MNHEY, CDR2 SMNVEV (reference sequence). The CDR3 totals 14 residues. DNA for the CDR3: TGTGCCAGCAGTTTATTGGGACAGGGACAAAAACTGTTTTTT. It yields the protein CASSLLGQGQKLFF.

The genes are TRBV18 and TRBJ1-5, with D possibly being TRBD1 (5 bases). V was shortened by 5 bases and J by 2 bases, with 22 bases between the two germline ends. Per the germline V gene, CDR1 is KGHSH and CDR2 is LQKENI. The CDR3 consists of 18 residues. The CDR3 here is CASSSLDWSGTGNQPQHF. The CDR3 DNA is TGTGCCAGCTCAAGCCTGGACTGGTCAGGGACGGGCAATCAGCCCCAGCATTTT.

The DNA for the CDR3 is TGTGCCAGCAGCGTAGATCAGGGAACTAACTATGGCTACACCTTC. It encodes CASSVDQGTNYGYTF. The chain employs TRBV9 and TRBJ1-2; possible D gene TRBD1, 5 bases. The CDR3 length is 15 residues. Germline assignment: CDR1 SGDLS and CDR2 YYNGEE. Trimming stripped 0 bases from V and 0 bases from J, with 9 bases between.

This clone was seen once. The chain joins TRBV19 to TRBJ2-7, with a weak D call TRBD2 (5 bases). Germline assignment: CDR1 LNHDA and CDR2 SQIVND (reference sequence). The CDR3 is made up of 16 amino acids. V lost 3 bases to trimming and J lost 3 bases, with 18 bases between them. The CDR3 sequence is CASSIHAGLGDYEQYF. Here the CDR3 DNA reads TGTGCCAGTAGTATCCACGCTGGGCTGGGAGACTACGAGCAGTACTTC.

This chain uses TRBV7-9 with TRBJ2-1; D may be TRBD2 (5 bases). CDR3 length: 15 residues. Trimming cost V 4 bases and J 6 bases, with 16 bases left between them. Germline V gene sequence: CDR1 SEHNR, CDR2 FQNEAQ (reference sequence). The CDR3, as DNA: TGTGCCAGCAGCTCGAGACTAAGCGTCGGCAATGAGCAGTTCTTC. Its translation: CASSSRLSVGNEQFF.

V usage is TRBV19 and J usage is TRBJ2-2; tentative D call: TRBD1 (5 bases). The CDR3 totals 16 residues. Looked up from germline, CDR1 is LNHDA and CDR2 is SQIVND (reference sequence). V was cut by 9 bases and J by 0 bases, with 17 bases left in between. The DNA of the CDR3 is TGTGCCAGCCTCGCCCTGTGGGGCCCGAACACCGGGGAGCTGTTTTTT. Translated, it gives CASLALWGPNTGELFF.

Remarks on this clone: The identical CDR3 is also encoded by other nucleotide sequences in the sample. The chain joins TRBV7-9 to TRBJ2-1; D is unclear. CDR3 length: 11 residues. The V gene's germline CDR1 is SEHNR and CDR2 FQNEAQ (reference sequence). V was pared by 4 bases and J by 6 bases, with 4 bases between. CDR3 sequence reads: CASSSPNEQFF. The DNA for the CDR3 is TGTGCCAGCAGCTCCCCCAATGAGCAGTTCTTC.

This clone was found once. V and J are TRBV9 and TRBJ2-1, with unresolved D. In germline, CDR1 is SGDLS, CDR2 YYNGEE. Trimming took off 3 bases at V and 3 bases at J, with 13 bases between the two ends. The CDR3 has 15 residues. CDR3 sequence reads: CASSDHEASYNEQFF. The DNA of the CDR3 is TGTGCCAGCAGCGACCACGAGGCTAGCTACAATGAGCAGTTCTTC.

This chain connects TRBV15 to TRBJ1-4; 7 positions match TRBD1. CDR1 is LNHNV, CDR2 YYDKDF, per germline (reference sequence). After removal of 5 bases from V and 6 bases from J, the junction contained 15 bases not matched to a gene. This CDR3 has 17 amino acids. The CDR3 reads CATSGQVVLGVDEKLFF. Here the CDR3 DNA reads TGTGCCACCAGCGGACAGGTTGTTTTGGGCGTTGATGAAAAACTGTTTTTT. Filled out from reference TRBV15 and TRBJ1-4, the complete variable domain reads DAMVIQNPRYQVTQFGKPVTLSCSQTLNHNVMYWYQQKSSQAPKLLFHYYDKDFNNEADTPDNFQSRRPNTSFCFLDIRSPGLGDTAMYLCATSGQVVLGVDEKLFFGSGTQLSVL.